The clone carrying this T cell receptor (beta chain) was detected only a few times. The data originate from a study of cytomegalovirus exposure and HLA in healthy donors. The method was immunoSEQ multiplex PCR; TCRdb's version includes in-frame clones alone and lacks a portion of them. The sample has 300,000 to 450,000 clones; around 86% are singletons. V was cut by 3 bases and J by 2 bases, with 14 bases left in between. This CDR3 has 14 residues. Germline CDR1 is SQVTM and CDR2 is ANQGSEA. Material for sequencing was PBMCs. The chain has TRBV29-1 and TRBJ2-7; D not resolved. The sequence was obtained from a woman younger than 30 in good health and CMV-seronegative. The CDR3 sequence is CSVDTGSEPYEQYF. The CDR3 nucleotides are TGCAGCGTTGATACCGGGTCTGAGCCCTACGAGCAGTACTTC.